The source of this T cell receptor (beta chain) is a study of graft-versus-host responses after intestinal transplantation. Study at large: Recipients across the board were started on anti-thymocyte globulin induction, then kept on tacrolimus and steroids for roughly 3 years. Study-level points and caveats: Circulating GvH clone levels at their peak were associated with HvG declines (early post-transplant). Patients who carried graft-donor T cell macrochimerism also had high graft-versus-host to host-versus-graft clonal ratios in their allografts.

Sequencing was performed with immunoSEQ multiplex PCR; in TCRdb, only in-frame clones are kept and a portion is missing. Here the sample spans about 26,000 clones, about four fifths being singletons. Details on this clone: The target antigen is unknown.

The junction had 6 bases not matched to a gene; V was cut back by 4 bases and J by 4 bases. Germline loops: CDR1 SNHLY, CDR2 FYNNEI. This CDR3 is built from 16 residues. Sequencing was performed on unstimulated CD4+ T cells sorted from spleen or lymph node cells, taken before intestinal transplant. The chain couples TRBV2 to TRBJ2-6, with 8 positions matching TRBD1. This TCR was recovered from a human donor who received an intestinal transplant. The CDR3 here is CASSGPRGPGANVLTF. The CDR3 bases are TGTGCCAGCAGTGGCCCCAGGGGGCCGGGGGCCAACGTCCTGACTTTC.